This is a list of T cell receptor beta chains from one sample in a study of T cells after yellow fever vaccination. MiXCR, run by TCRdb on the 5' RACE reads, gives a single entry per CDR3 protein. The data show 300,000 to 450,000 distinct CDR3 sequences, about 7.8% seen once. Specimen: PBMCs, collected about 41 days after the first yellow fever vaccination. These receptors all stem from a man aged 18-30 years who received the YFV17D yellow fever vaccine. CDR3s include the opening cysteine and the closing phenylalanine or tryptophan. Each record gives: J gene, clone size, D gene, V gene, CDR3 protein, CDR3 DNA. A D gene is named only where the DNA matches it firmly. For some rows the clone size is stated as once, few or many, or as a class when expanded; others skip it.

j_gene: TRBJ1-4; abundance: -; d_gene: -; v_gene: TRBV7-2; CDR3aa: CASSQNEKLFF; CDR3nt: TGTGCCAGCAGCCAAAATGAAAAACTGTTTTTT
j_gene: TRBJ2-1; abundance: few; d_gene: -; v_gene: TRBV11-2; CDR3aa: CASSLSIGDEQFF; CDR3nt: TGTGCCAGCAGCTTATCCATTGGGGATGAGCAGTTCTTC
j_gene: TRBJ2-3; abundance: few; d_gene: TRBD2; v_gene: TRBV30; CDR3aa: CAWSVGLAGFTDTQYF; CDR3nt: TGTGCCTGGAGTGTCGGTCTAGCGGGGTTCACAGATACGCAGTATTTT
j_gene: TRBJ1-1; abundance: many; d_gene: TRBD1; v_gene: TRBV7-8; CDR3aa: CASSFTGGNTEAFF; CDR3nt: TGTGCCAGCAGCTTTACAGGGGGGAACACTGAAGCTTTCTTT
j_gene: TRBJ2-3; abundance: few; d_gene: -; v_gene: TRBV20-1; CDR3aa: CSARENRGSPDTQYF; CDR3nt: TGCAGTGCTAGAGAAAACCGGGGAAGCCCAGATACGCAGTATTTT
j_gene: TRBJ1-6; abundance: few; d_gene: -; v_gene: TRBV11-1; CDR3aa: CASSRGAPRDSPLHF; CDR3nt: TGTGCCAGCAGCCGGGGGGCGCCAAGAGATTCACCCCTCCACTTT
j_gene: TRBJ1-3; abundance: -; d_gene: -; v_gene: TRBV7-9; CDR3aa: CASSLVPHSGNTIYF; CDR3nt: TGTGCCAGCAGCTTAGTACCCCACTCTGGAAACACCATATATTTT
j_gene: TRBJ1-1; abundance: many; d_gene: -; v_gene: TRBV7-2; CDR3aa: CASSSDWEGTTEAFF; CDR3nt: TGTGCCAGCAGCTCGGATTGGGAGGGTACCACTGAAGCTTTCTTT
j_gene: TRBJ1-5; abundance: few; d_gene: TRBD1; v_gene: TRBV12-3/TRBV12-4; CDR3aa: CASREQGNSNQPQHF; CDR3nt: TGTGCCAGCAGGGAACAGGGGAATAGCAATCAGCCCCAGCATTTT
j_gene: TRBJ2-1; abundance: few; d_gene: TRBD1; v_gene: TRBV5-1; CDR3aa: CASSTIRDRGRNEQFF; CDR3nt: TGCGCCAGCAGCACGATCCGGGACAGGGGACGCAATGAGCAGTTCTTC
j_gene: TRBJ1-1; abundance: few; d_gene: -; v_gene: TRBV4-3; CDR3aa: CASSQATGYPNTEAFF; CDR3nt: TGCGCCAGCAGCCAAGCGACTGGATACCCTAACACTGAAGCTTTCTTT
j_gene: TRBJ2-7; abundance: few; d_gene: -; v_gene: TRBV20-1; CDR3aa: CSAKGLAYEQYF; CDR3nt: TGCAGTGCTAAAGGCCTTGCCTACGAGCAGTACTTC
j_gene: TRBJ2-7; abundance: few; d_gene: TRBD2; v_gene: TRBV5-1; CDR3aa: CASSLPLAGGPTRQYF; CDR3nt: TGCGCCAGCAGCTTGCCATTAGCGGGGGGCCCTACGCGGCAGTACTTC
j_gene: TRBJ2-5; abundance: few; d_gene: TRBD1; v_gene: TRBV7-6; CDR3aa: CASSQRTGFAETQYF; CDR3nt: TGTGCCAGCAGCCAAAGGACAGGCTTTGCGGAGACCCAGTACTTC
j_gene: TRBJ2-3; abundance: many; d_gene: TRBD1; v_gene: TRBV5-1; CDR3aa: CASSWRQGEADTQYF; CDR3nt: TGCGCCAGCAGTTGGCGACAGGGCGAGGCAGATACGCAGTATTTT
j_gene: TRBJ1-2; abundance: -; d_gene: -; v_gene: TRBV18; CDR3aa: CASSPATGYGYTF; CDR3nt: TGTGCCAGCTCACCAGCGACAGGCTATGGCTACACCTTC
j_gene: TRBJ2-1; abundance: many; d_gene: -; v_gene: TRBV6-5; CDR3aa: CASSYGGYNEQFF; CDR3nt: TGTGCCAGCAGTTACGGCGGCTACAATGAGCAGTTCTTC
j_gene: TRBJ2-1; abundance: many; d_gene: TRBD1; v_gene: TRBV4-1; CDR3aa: CASSQVAGTGPYNEQFF; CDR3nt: TGCGCCAGCAGCCAAGTGGCCGGGACAGGTCCCTACAATGAGCAGTTCTTC
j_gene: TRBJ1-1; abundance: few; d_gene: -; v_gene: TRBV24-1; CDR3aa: CATSEKDEEGLAFF; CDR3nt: TGTGCCACCAGTGAAAAGGACGAGGAAGGATTGGCTTTCTTT
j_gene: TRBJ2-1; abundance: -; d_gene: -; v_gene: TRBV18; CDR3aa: CASSTSYSSYNEQFF; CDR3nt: TGTGCCAGCTCGACCTCTTATAGCTCCTACAATGAGCAGTTCTTC
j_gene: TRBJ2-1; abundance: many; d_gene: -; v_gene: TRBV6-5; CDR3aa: CASSYRGPYTEQFF; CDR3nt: TGTGCCAGCAGTTATCGGGGACCGTATACTGAGCAGTTCTTC
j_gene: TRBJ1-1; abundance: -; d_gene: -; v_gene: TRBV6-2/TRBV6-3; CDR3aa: CASSYYRGGAFF; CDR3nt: TGTGCCAGCAGTTACTATCGGGGAGGAGCTTTCTTT
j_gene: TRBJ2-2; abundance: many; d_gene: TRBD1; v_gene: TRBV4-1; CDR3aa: CASSQEGTETGELFF; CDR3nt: TGCGCCAGCAGCCAAGAGGGGACAGAGACCGGGGAGCTGTTTTTT
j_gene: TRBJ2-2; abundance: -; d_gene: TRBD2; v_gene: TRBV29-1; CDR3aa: CSAGTSGGTGELFF; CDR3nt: TGCAGCGCCGGGACTAGCGGGGGGACCGGGGAGCTGTTTTTT
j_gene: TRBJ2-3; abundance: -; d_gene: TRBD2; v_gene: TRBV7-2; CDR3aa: CASSWTSGGAGTDTQYF; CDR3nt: TGTGCCAGCAGTTGGACTAGCGGGGGGGCGGGTACAGATACGCAGTATTTT
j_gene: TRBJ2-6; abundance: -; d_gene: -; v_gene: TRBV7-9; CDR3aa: CASSRGNSGANVLTF; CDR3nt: TGTGCCAGCAGCCGCGGAAACTCTGGGGCCAACGTCCTGACTTTC
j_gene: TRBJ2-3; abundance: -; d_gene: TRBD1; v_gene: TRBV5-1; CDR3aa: CASSTGQVRADTQYF; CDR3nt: TGCGCCAGCAGCACGGGACAGGTTCGCGCAGATACGCAGTATTTT
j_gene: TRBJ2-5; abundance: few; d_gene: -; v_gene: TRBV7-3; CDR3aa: CASSLSGGAGETQYF; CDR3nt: TGTGCCAGCAGCTTAAGTGGGGGGGCCGGGGAGACCCAGTACTTC
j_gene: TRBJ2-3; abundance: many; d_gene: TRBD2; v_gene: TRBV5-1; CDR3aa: CASSLDPGLATDTQYF; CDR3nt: TGCGCCAGCAGCTTGGATCCGGGACTAGCAACAGATACGCAGTATTTT
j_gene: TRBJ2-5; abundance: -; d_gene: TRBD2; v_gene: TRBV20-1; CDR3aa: CSAREGTSTQTQYF; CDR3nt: TGCAGTGCTAGAGAAGGGACTAGTACCCAGACCCAGTACTTC
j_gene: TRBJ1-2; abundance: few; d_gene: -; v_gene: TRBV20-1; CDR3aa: CSASPRAYYGYTF; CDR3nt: TGCAGTGCTAGCCCCCGGGCCTACTATGGCTACACCTTC
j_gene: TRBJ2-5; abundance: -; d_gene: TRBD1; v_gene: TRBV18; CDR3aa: CASSSRPPGQGSKTQYF; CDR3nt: TGTGCCAGCTCGTCACGCCCCCCGGGACAGGGATCCAAGACCCAGTACTTC
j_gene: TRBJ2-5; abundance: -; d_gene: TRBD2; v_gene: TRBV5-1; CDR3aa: CASSFSPGLEQETQYF; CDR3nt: TGCGCCAGCAGCTTCTCACCGGGACTAGAACAAGAGACCCAGTACTTC
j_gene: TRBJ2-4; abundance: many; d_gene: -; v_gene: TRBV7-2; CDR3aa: CASSTLDREKYF; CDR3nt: TGTGCCAGCAGCACTCTGGACAGAGAGAAGTACTTC
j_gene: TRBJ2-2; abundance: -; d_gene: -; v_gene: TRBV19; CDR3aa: CASSADTAGELFF; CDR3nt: TGTGCCAGTAGCGCCGACACAGCCGGGGAGCTGTTTTTT
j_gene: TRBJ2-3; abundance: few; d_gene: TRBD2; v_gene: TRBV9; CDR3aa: CASSVVGGRRDTQYF; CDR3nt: TGTGCCAGCAGCGTAGTCGGGGGGAGGAGAGATACGCAGTATTTT
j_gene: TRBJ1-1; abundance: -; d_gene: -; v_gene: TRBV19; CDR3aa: CASSTPRKGWTEAFF; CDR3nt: TGTGCCAGTAGTACGCCTCGTAAGGGATGGACTGAAGCTTTCTTT
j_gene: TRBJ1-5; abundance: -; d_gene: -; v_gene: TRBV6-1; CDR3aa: CASSPGLLNQPQHF; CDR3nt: TGTGCCAGCAGTCCAGGACTGCTCAATCAGCCCCAGCATTTT
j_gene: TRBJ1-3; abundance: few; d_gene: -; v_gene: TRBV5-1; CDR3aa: CASSMVEVSSGNTIYF; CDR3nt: TGCGCCAGCAGCATGGTCGAAGTGAGCTCTGGAAACACCATATATTTT
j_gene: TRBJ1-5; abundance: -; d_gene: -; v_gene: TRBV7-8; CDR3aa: CASSLEGLQSNQPQHF; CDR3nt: TGTGCCAGCAGCTTAGAGGGGCTTCAGAGCAATCAGCCCCAGCATTTT